The clone carrying this T cell receptor (beta chain) was seen a handful of times. What it recognizes is unknown. Sample-barcoded 5' priming and a J-beta primer mix drove a second PCR of roughly 7 to 11 cycles. All cDNA molecules were each tagged by a template-switch adaptor with 12 random nucleotides. TCRdb reprocessed the 5' RACE reads via MiXCR and lists one record per CDR3 protein. The sample has fewer than 900,000 distinct CDR3 sequences; about 36% are singletons. Caucasian individuals from Russia who were healthy and aged 6 to 90 acted as donors. Samples each yielded at least 5.5 micrograms of total RNA. The data derive from a study of blood T cells in healthy people across ages. Points from the study as a whole: Measured against age, TCR beta diversity per million T cells decreased in a roughly linear manner.

This CDR3 region has 16 residues. The J segment lost 4 bases and the V segment lost 0 bases, leaving 9 bases of the junction unmatched. CDR1 and CDR2 from the germline V gene are DFQATT and SNEGSKA (reference sequence). This clonotype was obtained from a man in his late teens or twenties in good health. Material: blood. The V gene is TRBV20-1, the J gene TRBJ2-1; TRBD2 aligns across 7 bases. This CDR3 reads CSARDAAGEAYNEQFF. CDR3 bases: TGCAGTGCTAGAGATGCCGCGGGGGAAGCTTACAATGAGCAGTTCTTC.